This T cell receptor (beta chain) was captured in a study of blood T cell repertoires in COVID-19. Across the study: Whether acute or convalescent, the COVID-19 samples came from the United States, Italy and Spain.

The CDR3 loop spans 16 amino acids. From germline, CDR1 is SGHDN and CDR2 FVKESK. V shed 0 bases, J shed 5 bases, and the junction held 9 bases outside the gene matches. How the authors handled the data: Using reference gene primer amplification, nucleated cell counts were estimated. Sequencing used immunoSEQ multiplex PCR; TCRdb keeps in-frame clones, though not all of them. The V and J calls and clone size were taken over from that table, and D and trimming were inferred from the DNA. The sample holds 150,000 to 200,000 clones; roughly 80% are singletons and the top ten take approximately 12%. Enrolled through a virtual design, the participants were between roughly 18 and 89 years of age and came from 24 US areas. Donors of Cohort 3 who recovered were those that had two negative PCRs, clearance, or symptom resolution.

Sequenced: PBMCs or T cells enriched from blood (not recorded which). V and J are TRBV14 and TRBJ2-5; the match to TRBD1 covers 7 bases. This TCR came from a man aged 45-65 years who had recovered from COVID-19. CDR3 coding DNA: TGTGCCAGCAGCCAAGAAGGACTCAGGGGGACGGAGACCCAGTACTTC. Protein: CASSQEGLRGTETQYF. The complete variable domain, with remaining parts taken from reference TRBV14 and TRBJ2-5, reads EAGVTQFPSHSVIEKGQTVTLRCDPISGHDNLYWYRRVMGKEIKFLLHFVKESKQDESGMPNNRFLAERTGGTYSTLKVQPAELEDSGVYFCASSQEGLRGTETQYFGPGTRLLVL.